The source of this TCR beta chain is a study of cytomegalovirus exposure and HLA in healthy donors. Study findings and constraints: Both high specificity and high sensitivity reportedly marked the classifier's diagnosis of cytomegalovirus status. Segments of the TCR beta V type were, in most cases, productive about 90% or about 30% of the time in an earlier analysis.

The PCR was carried out with 60 Vbeta primers and 13 Jbeta primers. The assay was immunoSEQ multiplex PCR, and TCRdb's table has in-frame clones only and misses some. This sample has about 120,000 clones, with roughly 65% found just once. This clone has only a few counts. Its specificity is unknown. This sequence was found in a middle-aged man in good health and CMV-seropositive. The sequenced sample consisted of PBMCs.

CDR3 sequence reads: CASSLDRATGELFF. CDR3 bases: TGTGCCAGCAGCTTGGACAGGGCCACCGGGGAGCTGTTTTTT. The rearrangement uses TRBV5-4 and TRBJ2-2; perhaps TRBD1 as D (6 bases). Trimming took 0 bases from V and 4 from J, leaving 7 bases between them. This CDR3 has 14 residues. Per germline, CDR1 SGHNT and CDR2 YYREEE (reference sequence). Combining the CDR3 with reference TRBV5-4 and TRBJ2-2 gives the whole variable domain ETGVTQSPTHLIKTRGQQVTLRCSSQSGHNTVSWYQQALGQGPQFIFQYYREEENGRGNFPPRFSGLQFPNYSSELNVNALELDDSALYLCASSLDRATGELFFGEGSRLTVL.